The rows below give T cell receptor beta chains drawn from one sample of a study of blood T cell repertoires in COVID-19. The protocol was immunoSEQ multiplex PCR, while the TCRdb copy is restricted to in-frame clones and leaves out a portion. The data hold some 200,000 clones, with around 85% observed a single time. What was sequenced was peripheral blood. Receptor source: a woman aged 60-75 years with COVID-19, enrolled during active disease. CDR3s include the opening cysteine and the closing phenylalanine or tryptophan. A D gene is named only where the DNA matches it firmly. The listing skips clone size in some rows; elsewhere it reads once, few, many or a size class.

d_call: TRBD2
j_call: TRBJ2-5
clone_size: .
v_call: TRBV28
cdr3_aa: CASSFLGLAGVETQYF
cdr3_nt: TGTGCCAGCAGTTTTCTTGGACTAGCGGGAGTGGAGACCCAGTACTTC

d_call: TRBD1
j_call: TRBJ2-1
clone_size: .
v_call: TRBV27
cdr3_aa: CASTPGQGAYGRGGSLYNEQFF
cdr3_nt: TGTGCCAGCACACCGGGACAGGGGGCGTATGGGCGAGGGGGGAGCCTGTACAATGAGCAGTTCTTC

d_call: .
j_call: TRBJ2-7
clone_size: .
v_call: TRBV28
cdr3_aa: CASSPDSPASTEQYF
cdr3_nt: TGTGCCAGCAGTCCCGACAGTCCCGCTTCGACCGAGCAGTACTTC

d_call: TRBD1
j_call: TRBJ1-2
clone_size: .
v_call: TRBV6-2/TRBV6-3
cdr3_aa: CASSYPVTGGYYGYTF
cdr3_nt: TGTGCCAGCAGTTACCCAGTGACAGGGGGCTACTATGGCTACACCTTC

d_call: .
j_call: TRBJ1-2
clone_size: few
v_call: TRBV7-2
cdr3_aa: CATKQDLSYGYTF
cdr3_nt: TGTGCCACGAAACAGGATCTTAGCTATGGCTACACCTTC

d_call: .
j_call: TRBJ1-2
clone_size: .
v_call: TRBV27
cdr3_aa: CASRSGLTYGYTF
cdr3_nt: TGTGCCAGCAGGTCGGGACTTACGTATGGCTACACCTTC

d_call: .
j_call: TRBJ2-7
clone_size: .
v_call: TRBV19
cdr3_aa: CASSYGQSSYEQYF
cdr3_nt: TGTGCCAGTAGTTATGGACAGTCCTCCTACGAGCAGTACTTC

d_call: .
j_call: TRBJ2-7
clone_size: .
v_call: TRBV4-1
cdr3_aa: CASSRETGYEQYF
cdr3_nt: TGCGCCAGCAGCCGAGAAACAGGATACGAGCAGTACTTC

d_call: .
j_call: TRBJ2-7
clone_size: once
v_call: TRBV6-4
cdr3_aa: CASSLCQQLLGQGSPYEQYF
cdr3_nt: .

d_call: .
j_call: TRBJ1-4
clone_size: .
v_call: TRBV10-3
cdr3_aa: CAISEYGTPNEKLFF
cdr3_nt: TGTGCCATCAGTGAGTACGGGACACCTAATGAAAAACTGTTTTTT

d_call: .
j_call: TRBJ1-4
clone_size: .
v_call: TRBV28
cdr3_aa: CASSLGFQLFF
cdr3_nt: TGTGCCAGCAGTTTAGGCTTCCAACTGTTTTTT

d_call: .
j_call: TRBJ2-6
clone_size: .
v_call: TRBV15
cdr3_aa: CATSPLTTGSGANVLTF
cdr3_nt: TGTGCCACCAGCCCCTTAACAACAGGTTCTGGGGCCAACGTCCTGACTTTC

d_call: TRBD1
j_call: TRBJ1-5
clone_size: few
v_call: TRBV19
cdr3_aa: CASSSRDRGIGNQPQHF
cdr3_nt: TGTGCCAGTAGTAGCCGGGACAGGGGGATCGGCAATCAGCCCCAGCATTTT

d_call: .
j_call: TRBJ1-2
clone_size: .
v_call: TRBV7-8
cdr3_aa: CASSFGTNGYTF
cdr3_nt: TGTGCCAGCAGCTTTGGGACAAATGGCTACACCTTC

d_call: TRBD1
j_call: TRBJ1-4
clone_size: .
v_call: TRBV9
cdr3_aa: CASSPRQGVNEKLFF
cdr3_nt: TGTGCCAGCAGCCCTCGACAGGGTGTTAATGAAAAACTGTTTTTT

d_call: .
j_call: TRBJ2-3
clone_size: .
v_call: TRBV7-7
cdr3_aa: CASSLRGPDTQYF
cdr3_nt: TGTGCTAGCAGCCTAAGGGGCCCAGATACGCAGTATTTT

d_call: TRBD1
j_call: TRBJ1-2
clone_size: .
v_call: TRBV5-1
cdr3_aa: CASSFGGTGVGYTF
cdr3_nt: TGCGCCAGCAGCTTTGGGGGGACAGGGGTAGGCTACACCTTC

d_call: TRBD2
j_call: TRBJ2-7
clone_size: .
v_call: TRBV5-1
cdr3_aa: CASSLVSSGIYEQYF
cdr3_nt: TGCGCCAGCAGCTTGGTGTCTAGCGGGATTTACGAGCAGTACTTC

d_call: .
j_call: TRBJ2-1
clone_size: .
v_call: TRBV5-1
cdr3_aa: CASSLVPGFLKDEQFF
cdr3_nt: TGCGCCAGCAGCTTGGTACCGGGATTCCTAAAGGATGAGCAGTTCTTC

d_call: TRBD1
j_call: TRBJ2-2
clone_size: .
v_call: TRBV6-2/TRBV6-3
cdr3_aa: CASSYEQGAVTGELFF
cdr3_nt: TGTGCCAGCAGTTACGAACAGGGGGCAGTCACCGGGGAGCTGTTTTTT

d_call: .
j_call: TRBJ2-7
clone_size: .
v_call: TRBV7-9
cdr3_aa: CASSFGSGYEQYF
cdr3_nt: TGTGCCAGCAGCTTTGGCAGCGGGTACGAGCAGTACTTC

d_call: .
j_call: TRBJ2-7
clone_size: once
v_call: TRBV27
cdr3_aa: CASSLSFHKYEQYF
cdr3_nt: TGTGCCAGCAGTTTATCCTTTCACAAGTACGAGCAGTACTTC

d_call: .
j_call: TRBJ2-5
clone_size: .
v_call: TRBV18
cdr3_aa: CASSPLRSETQYF
cdr3_nt: TGTGCCAGCTCACCTCTTCGTTCGGAGACCCAGTACTTC

d_call: TRBD1
j_call: TRBJ1-5
clone_size: few
v_call: TRBV7-2
cdr3_aa: CASSPTGGNQPQHF
cdr3_nt: TGTGCCAGCAGCCCTACAGGGGGCAATCAGCCCCAGCATTTT

d_call: TRBD1
j_call: TRBJ1-6
clone_size: few
v_call: TRBV2
cdr3_aa: CASSLKRGQGDSPLHF
cdr3_nt: TGTGCCAGCAGCTTAAAAAGGGGACAGGGAGATTCACCCCTCCACTTT

d_call: .
j_call: TRBJ1-5
clone_size: .
v_call: TRBV21-1
cdr3_aa: CASSKARDRLREPQHF
cdr3_nt: TGTGCCAGCAGCAAAGCGAGGGACAGGCTAAGGGAGCCCCAGCATTTT

d_call: TRBD2
j_call: TRBJ2-2
clone_size: once
v_call: TRBV14
cdr3_aa: CASSQIFLAGASNTGELFF
cdr3_nt: TGTGCCAGCAGCCAAATCTTCCTAGCGGGAGCTTCGAACACCGGGGAGCTGTTTTTT

d_call: .
j_call: TRBJ1-5
clone_size: .
v_call: TRBV27
cdr3_aa: CASSLRAQGWNQPQHF
cdr3_nt: TGTGCCAGCAGTCTGAGGGCCCAGGGGTGGAATCAGCCCCAGCATTTT

d_call: TRBD1
j_call: TRBJ1-5
clone_size: .
v_call: TRBV27
cdr3_aa: CASSLMGTGGNQPQHF
cdr3_nt: TGTGCCAGCAGTTTGATGGGGACAGGTGGCAATCAGCCCCAGCATTTT

d_call: .
j_call: TRBJ2-1
clone_size: few
v_call: TRBV7-6
cdr3_aa: CASSYRRGGDEQFF
cdr3_nt: TGTGCCAGCAGCTACCGACGGGGCGGGGATGAGCAGTTCTTC

d_call: TRBD1
j_call: TRBJ2-1
clone_size: .
v_call: TRBV27
cdr3_aa: CASSFVWAGGNEQFF
cdr3_nt: TGTGCCAGCAGTTTCGTCTGGGCAGGGGGCAATGAGCAGTTCTTC

d_call: .
j_call: TRBJ1-4
clone_size: .
v_call: TRBV20-1
cdr3_aa: CSARFGKLFF
cdr3_nt: TGCAGTGCTAGATTCGGAAAACTGTTTTTT

d_call: .
j_call: TRBJ1-5
clone_size: few
v_call: TRBV24-1
cdr3_aa: CATSDPRVGSNQPQHF
cdr3_nt: TGTGCCACCAGTGATCCTCGGGTGGGTTCGAATCAGCCCCAGCATTTT

d_call: TRBD1
j_call: TRBJ1-3
clone_size: .
v_call: TRBV2
cdr3_aa: CASRTGRGNTIYF
cdr3_nt: TGTGCCAGCAGGACAGGGAGAGGAAACACCATATATTTT

d_call: TRBD2
j_call: TRBJ2-3
clone_size: .
v_call: TRBV27
cdr3_aa: CASSFRSGSTDTQYF
cdr3_nt: TGTGCCAGCAGTTTTCGTAGCGGGAGTACAGATACGCAGTATTTT

d_call: .
j_call: TRBJ1-5
clone_size: .
v_call: TRBV28
cdr3_aa: CASSPPTPRVRQPQHF
cdr3_nt: TGTGCCAGCAGTCCCCCTACACCCCGGGTGAGACAGCCCCAGCATTTT

d_call: .
j_call: TRBJ2-7
clone_size: .
v_call: TRBV28
cdr3_aa: CASSLFSGAVYEQYF
cdr3_nt: TGTGCCAGCAGTTTATTTTCAGGGGCGGTCTACGAGCAGTACTTC

d_call: .
j_call: TRBJ2-3
clone_size: .
v_call: TRBV21-1
cdr3_aa: CASSKARPSETADTQYF
cdr3_nt: TGTGCCAGCAGCAAAGCTCGGCCTAGCGAAACAGCAGATACGCAGTATTTT

d_call: TRBD2
j_call: TRBJ2-7
clone_size: .
v_call: TRBV3-1/TRBV3-2
cdr3_aa: CASSHGQGRTSGSNEQYF
cdr3_nt: TGTGCCAGCAGCCACGGACAGGGGCGGACTAGCGGGAGTAACGAGCAGTACTTC

d_call: TRBD2
j_call: TRBJ2-1
clone_size: .
v_call: TRBV7-2
cdr3_aa: CASSSMWGSGSSYNEQFF
cdr3_nt: TGTGCCAGCAGCTCCATGTGGGGTAGCGGGAGCTCCTACAATGAGCAGTTCTTC

d_call: .
j_call: TRBJ2-3
clone_size: .
v_call: TRBV30
cdr3_aa: CAWGGGTEGDTQYF
cdr3_nt: TGTGCCTGGGGGGGTGGGACGGAGGGAGATACGCAGTATTTT